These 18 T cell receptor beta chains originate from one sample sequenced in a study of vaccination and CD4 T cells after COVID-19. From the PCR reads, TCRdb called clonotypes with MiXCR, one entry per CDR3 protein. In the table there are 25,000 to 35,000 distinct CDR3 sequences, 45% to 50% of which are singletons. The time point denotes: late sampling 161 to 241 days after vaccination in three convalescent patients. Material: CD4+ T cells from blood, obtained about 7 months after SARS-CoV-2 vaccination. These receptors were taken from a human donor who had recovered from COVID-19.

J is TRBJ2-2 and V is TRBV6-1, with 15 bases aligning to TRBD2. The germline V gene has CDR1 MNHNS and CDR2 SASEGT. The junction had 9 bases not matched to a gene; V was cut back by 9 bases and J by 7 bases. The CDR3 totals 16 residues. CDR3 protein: CASSGLAGGYIGELFF. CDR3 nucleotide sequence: TGTGCCAGTTCAGGACTAGCGGGAGGGTATATCGGGGAGCTGTTTTTT.

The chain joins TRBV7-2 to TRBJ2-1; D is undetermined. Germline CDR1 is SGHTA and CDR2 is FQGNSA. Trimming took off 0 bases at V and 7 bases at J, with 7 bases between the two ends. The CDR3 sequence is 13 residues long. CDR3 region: CASSLARRNEQFF. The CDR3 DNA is TGTGCCAGCAGCTTAGCTCGGCGAAATGAGCAGTTCTTC.

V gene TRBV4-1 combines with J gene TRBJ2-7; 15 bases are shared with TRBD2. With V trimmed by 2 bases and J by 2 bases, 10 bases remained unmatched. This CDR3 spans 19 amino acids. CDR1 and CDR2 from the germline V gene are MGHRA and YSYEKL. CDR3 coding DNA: TGCGCCAGCAGCCAACGACCGGGACTAGCGGGAGGCCGAGCCTACGAGCAGTACTTC. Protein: CASSQRPGLAGGRAYEQYF.

The CDR3 loop is CASSQALGTHNEQFF. The CDR3 DNA sequence: TGCGCCAGCAGCCAAGCATTAGGGACTCACAATGAGCAGTTCTTC. This chain links TRBV4-3 with TRBJ2-1, with a weak D call TRBD2 (6 bases). The V end lost 1 base, the J end lost 5 bases, and 12 bases lay between the germline ends. The CDR3 extends over 15 amino acids. Germline CDR1 is LGHNA and CDR2 is YSLEER.

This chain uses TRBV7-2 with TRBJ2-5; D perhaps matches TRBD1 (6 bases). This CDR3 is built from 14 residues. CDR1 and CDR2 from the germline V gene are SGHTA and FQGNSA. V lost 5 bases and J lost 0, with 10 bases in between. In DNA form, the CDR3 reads TGTGCCAGCAGCCCGGGGACACACCAAGAGACCCAGTACTTC. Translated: CASSPGTHQETQYF.

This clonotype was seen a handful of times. In nucleotides, the CDR3 is TGTGCCAGCAGCTCGGGGGTAGCGGCTAGCACAGATACGCAGTATTTT. This gives the protein CASSSGVAASTDTQYF. J is TRBJ2-3 and V is TRBV7-3; TRBD2 might be the D (6 bases). The CDR3 spans 16 residues. Germline V gene sequence: CDR1 SGHTA, CDR2 FQGTGA. The V gene lost 4 bases and the J gene lost 0 bases, with 14 bases spanning the gap.

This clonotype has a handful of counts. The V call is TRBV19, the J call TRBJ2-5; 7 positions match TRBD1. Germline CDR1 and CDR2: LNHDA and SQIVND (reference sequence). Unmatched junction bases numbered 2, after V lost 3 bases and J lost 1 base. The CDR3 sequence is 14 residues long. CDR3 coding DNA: TGTGCCAGTAGTATGCAGGGGGTCCAAGAGACCCAGTACTTC. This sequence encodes CASSMQGVQETQYF.

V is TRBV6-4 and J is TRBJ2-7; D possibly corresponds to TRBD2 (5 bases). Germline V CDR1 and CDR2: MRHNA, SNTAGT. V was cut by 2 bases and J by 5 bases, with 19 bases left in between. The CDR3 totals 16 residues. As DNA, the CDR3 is TGTGCCAGCAGTGACACCCAGCGGAAGGATCTCCACGAGCAGTACTTC. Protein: CASSDTQRKDLHEQYF.

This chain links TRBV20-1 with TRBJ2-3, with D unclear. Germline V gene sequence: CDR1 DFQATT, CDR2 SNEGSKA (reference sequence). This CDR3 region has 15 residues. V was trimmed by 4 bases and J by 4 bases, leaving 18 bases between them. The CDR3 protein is CSAINSGDEADTQYF. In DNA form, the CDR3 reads TGCAGTGCTATTAATTCCGGAGATGAGGCAGATACGCAGTATTTT.

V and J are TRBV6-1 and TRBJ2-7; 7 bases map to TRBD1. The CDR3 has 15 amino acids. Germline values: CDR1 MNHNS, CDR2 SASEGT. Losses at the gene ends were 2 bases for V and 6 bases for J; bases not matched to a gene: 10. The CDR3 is CASSELRGQVSEQYF. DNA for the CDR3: TGTGCCAGCAGTGAACTAAGGGGGCAAGTCTCCGAGCAGTACTTC.

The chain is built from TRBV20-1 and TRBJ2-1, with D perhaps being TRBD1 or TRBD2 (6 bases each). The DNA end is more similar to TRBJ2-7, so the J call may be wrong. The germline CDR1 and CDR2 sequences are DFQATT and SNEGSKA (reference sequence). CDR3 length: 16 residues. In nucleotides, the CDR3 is TGCAGTGCTAAGTACCGCTCCGATAGGGGGGCATACGAGCAGTACTTC. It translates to CSAKYRSDRGAYEQYF.

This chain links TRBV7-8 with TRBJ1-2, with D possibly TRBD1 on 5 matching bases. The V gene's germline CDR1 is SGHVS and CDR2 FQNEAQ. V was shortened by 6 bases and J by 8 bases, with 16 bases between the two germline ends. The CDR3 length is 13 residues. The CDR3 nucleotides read TGTGCCAGCAGGGGTGGTGGGGCGGGAGGCTACACCTTC. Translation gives CASRGGGAGGYTF.

CDR3 in amino acids: CASSLDRGRNTEAFF. The CDR3 DNA sequence: TGTGCCAGCAGCTTAGATAGGGGGCGCAACACTGAAGCTTTCTTT. This chain uses TRBV7-2 with TRBJ1-1; 7 bases fit TRBD1. Germline V gene lookup returns CDR1 SGHTA and CDR2 FQGNSA. The CDR3 is 15 amino acids. The junction had 4 bases not matched to a gene; V was cut back by 1 base and J by 2 bases.

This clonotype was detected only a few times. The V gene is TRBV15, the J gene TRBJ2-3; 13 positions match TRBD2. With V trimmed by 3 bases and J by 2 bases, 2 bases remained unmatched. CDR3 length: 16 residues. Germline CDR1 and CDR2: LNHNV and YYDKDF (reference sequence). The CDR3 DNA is TGTGCCACCAGCAGGGGACTAGCGGGGACCACAGATACGCAGTATTTT. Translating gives CATSRGLAGTTDTQYF.

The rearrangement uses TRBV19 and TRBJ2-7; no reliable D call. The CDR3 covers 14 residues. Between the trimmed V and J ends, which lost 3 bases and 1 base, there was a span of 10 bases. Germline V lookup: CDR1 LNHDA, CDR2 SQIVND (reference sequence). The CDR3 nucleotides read TGTGCCAGTAGTATTTCAGGAGCATCCTACGAGCAGTACTTC. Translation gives CASSISGASYEQYF.

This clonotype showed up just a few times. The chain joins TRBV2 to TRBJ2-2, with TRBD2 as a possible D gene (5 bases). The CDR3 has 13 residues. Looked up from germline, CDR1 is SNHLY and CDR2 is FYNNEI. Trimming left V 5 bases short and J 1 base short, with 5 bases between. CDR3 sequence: CASSRENTGELFF. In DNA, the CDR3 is TGTGCCAGCAGTCGGGAGAACACCGGGGAGCTGTTTTTT.

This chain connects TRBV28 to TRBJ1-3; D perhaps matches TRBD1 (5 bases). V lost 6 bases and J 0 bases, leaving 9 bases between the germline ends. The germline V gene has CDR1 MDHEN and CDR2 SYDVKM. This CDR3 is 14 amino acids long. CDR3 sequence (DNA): TGTGCCAGCAGGAATCAGGGCTCTGGAAACACCATATATTTT. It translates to CASRNQGSGNTIYF.

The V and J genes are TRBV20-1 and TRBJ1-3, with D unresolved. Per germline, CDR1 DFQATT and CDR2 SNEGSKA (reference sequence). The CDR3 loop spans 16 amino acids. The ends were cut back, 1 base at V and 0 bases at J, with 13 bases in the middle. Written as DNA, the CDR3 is TGCAGTGCTAGAGCAGGAGGGCATTCCTCTGGAAACACCATATATTTT. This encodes CSARAGGHSSGNTIYF.